Below, 30 T cell receptor beta chains from the same sample are listed, as sequenced in a study of T-cell memory formation after mild COVID-19. From the 5' RACE reads, TCRdb called clonotypes with MiXCR, one entry per CDR3 protein. The sample has just under 350,000 distinct CDR3 sequences, over 10% seen once. Material for sequencing was PBMCs or a T cell subset sorted from them (not recorded which). All receptors come from a man between 18 and 35 years old who had mild COVID-19 (a few samples of this study predate the infection). Cell type and time point are not known.

J is TRBJ2-2 and V is TRBV7-9; unclear D gene. Per germline, CDR1 SEHNR and CDR2 FQNEAQ (reference sequence). CDR3 length: 14 residues. Trimming pared 2 bases from V and 6 bases from J, leaving 10 bases between. This CDR3 reads CASSLSRSAGELFF. CDR3 bases: TGTGCCAGCAGCTTATCACGTAGTGCCGGGGAGCTGTTTTTT.

The J gene is TRBJ2-1, the V gene TRBV18; D remains ambiguous. Looked up from germline, CDR1 is KGHSH and CDR2 is LQKENI. This CDR3 has 13 amino acids. V was pared by 3 bases and J by 12 bases, with 15 bases between. CDR3 in DNA: TGTGCCAGCTCACCGCCCGATAGGGATTTGCAGTTCTTC. Translating it yields CASSPPDRDLQFF.

This clonotype was seen many times. The chain combines TRBV4-1 with TRBJ1-1; D gene unclear. The CDR3 contains 14 residues. V lost 2 bases, J lost 5 bases, and 12 bases lay in between. Germline V lookup: CDR1 MGHRA, CDR2 YSYEKL. The CDR3 spells CASSQQTLPTEAFF. In DNA form, the CDR3 reads TGCGCCAGCAGCCAACAAACCCTCCCGACTGAAGCTTTCTTT.

This clonotype was observed a few times. The chain links TRBV6-2 or TRBV6-3 to TRBJ2-7; D is perhaps TRBD1 or TRBD2 (5 bases each). Trimming pared 6 bases from V and 0 bases from J, leaving 15 bases between. This CDR3 region has 15 residues. In germline, CDR1 is MNHEY, CDR2 SVGEGT. Here the CDR3 DNA reads TGTGCCAGCAGAGAAGGTTGGGGGAGCTCCTACGAGCAGTACTTC. It translates to CASREGWGSSYEQYF.

In its sample, this clonotype was seen many times. The rearrangement joins TRBV29-1 to TRBJ2-2; 8 bases map to TRBD1. Germline CDR1 is SQVTM and CDR2 is ANQGSEA. The CDR3 is 16 residues long. J was trimmed by 3 bases and V by 0 bases; bases with no gene match: 6. The CDR3: CSVEDKAGGHTGELFF. In DNA form, the CDR3 reads TGCAGCGTTGAAGATAAGGCAGGGGGCCACACCGGGGAGCTGTTTTTT.

The chain is built from TRBV10-3 and TRBJ2-6; TRBD2 might be the D (6 bases). CDR3 size: 17 residues. Germline V gene sequence: CDR1 ENHRY, CDR2 SYGVKD. The V end lost 6 bases, the J end lost 0 bases, and 15 bases lay between the germline ends. The CDR3 DNA reads as TGTGCCATCAGGTCGCGAGCCGGGGGCTCTGGGGCCAACGTCCTGACTTTC. Translating it yields CAIRSRAGGSGANVLTF.

The J gene is TRBJ1-5, the V gene TRBV20-1; TRBD1 aligns across 7 bases. The junction had 13 bases not matched to a gene; V was cut back by 6 bases and J by 11 bases. Germline assignment: CDR1 DFQATT and CDR2 SNEGSKA (reference sequence). The CDR3 runs to 13 residues. CDR3 sequence (DNA): TGCAGTGCAACCGGGACAGCAAAGAGGGCCCAGCATTTT. Translating gives CSATGTAKRAQHF.

In its sample, this clonotype was seen a few times. This chain uses TRBV20-1 with TRBJ2-7; D tentatively reads TRBD1 or TRBD2 (5 bases each). Germline loops: CDR1 DFQATT, CDR2 SNEGSKA (reference sequence). V lost 4 bases and J lost 2, with 15 bases in between. The CDR3 runs to 14 residues. For the CDR3, the DNA is TGCAGTGCTACCGGGACGCAAATGACCTACGAGCAGTACTTC. This translates into CSATGTQMTYEQYF.

This clonotype came up a few times. The rearrangement uses TRBV20-1 and TRBJ2-2, with a weak D call TRBD2 (5 bases). The germline V and J ends were trimmed by 1 base and 7 bases, with 10 bases remaining between them. The germline gives CDR1 DFQATT, CDR2 SNEGSKA (reference sequence). The CDR3 extends over 13 amino acids. CDR3 amino acids: CSARVSGIGELFF. CDR3 nucleotide sequence: TGCAGTGCTAGAGTATCGGGGATCGGGGAGCTGTTTTTT.

V usage is TRBV19 and J usage is TRBJ2-5; tentatively, D is TRBD1 (5 bases). Trimming stripped 3 bases from V and 5 bases from J, with 10 bases between. The CDR3 has 13 amino acids. The germline CDR1 and CDR2 sequences are LNHDA and SQIVND (reference sequence). In DNA, the CDR3 is TGTGCCAGTAGTATGACCCCAGGGGAGACCCAGTACTTC. Translation gives CASSMTPGETQYF.

Only a few counts were recorded for this clonotype. The rearrangement uses TRBV20-1 and TRBJ2-4; D might be TRBD1 or TRBD2, each matching 5 bases. Germline V gives CDR1 DFQATT, CDR2 SNEGSKA (reference sequence). V gave up 0 bases and J gave up 8 bases, with 11 bases separating them. The CDR3 is 13 residues long. This CDR3 reads CSARDRDAYIQYF. The CDR3 DNA sequence: TGCAGTGCTAGAGACCGGGACGCGTACATTCAGTACTTC.

The V call is TRBV19, the J call TRBJ2-7, with TRBD1 matching over 9 bases. Germline lookup yields CDR1 LNHDA and CDR2 SQIVND (reference sequence). The CDR3 totals 13 residues. After removal of 7 bases from V and 6 bases from J, the junction contained 7 bases not matched to a gene. The CDR3 sequence is CASKGTGLSEQYF. CDR3 DNA sequence: TGTGCCAGTAAGGGGACAGGGTTGAGCGAGCAGTACTTC.

A few counts support this clonotype. This rearrangement joins TRBV7-3 to TRBJ2-3; D is undetermined. The CDR3 spans 16 residues. Germline values: CDR1 SGHTA, CDR2 FQGTGA. Trimming removed 1 base at V and 2 bases at J, with 13 bases between. CDR3: CASSLNGLGHTDTQYF. CDR3 DNA: TGTGCCAGCAGCTTAAACGGGCTAGGTCACACAGATACGCAGTATTTT.

The table lists this clonotype with many counts. The CDR3 nucleotides read TGCAGCGTTCAGGGGTCGCAGGAGCAGTTCTTC. Encoded protein: CSVQGSQEQFF. The chain recombines TRBV29-1 with TRBJ2-1, with a weak D call TRBD1 (6 bases). Looked up from germline, CDR1 is SQVTM and CDR2 is ANQGSEA. V gave up 5 bases and J gave up 10 bases, with 12 bases separating them. This CDR3 comprises 11 residues.

The sample holds a few counts of this clonotype. The chain combines TRBV18 with TRBJ1-2; 7 positions agree with TRBD1. V gave up 2 bases and J gave up 8 bases; unmatched junction bases: 8. The CDR3 extends over 14 amino acids. Germline lookup yields CDR1 KGHSH and CDR2 LQKENI. The chain's CDR3 is CASSPATGTLGYTF. CDR3 bases: TGTGCCAGCTCACCAGCGACAGGGACTCTCGGCTACACCTTC.

V and J are TRBV6-2 or TRBV6-3 and TRBJ2-1, with TRBD1 identical over 8 bases. The CDR3 is 15 residues long. V gave up 5 bases and J gave up 0 bases; unmatched junction bases: 3. CDR1 and CDR2 from the germline V gene are MNHEY and SVGEGT. The CDR3 is CASSTRGPSYNEQFF. The CDR3 DNA is TGTGCCAGCAGTACCAGGGGGCCCTCCTACAATGAGCAGTTCTTC.

This clonotype was seen repeatedly, ten times or more. V and J are TRBV10-3 and TRBJ2-5; tentative D call: TRBD1 (6 bases). V lost 3 bases and J lost 5, with 22 bases in between. Per the germline V gene, CDR1 is ENHRY and CDR2 is SYGVKD. The CDR3 is 17 residues long. The CDR3 sequence is CAISDDGTRGIVETQYF. CDR3 in DNA: TGTGCCATCAGTGATGATGGGACACGGGGAATAGTTGAGACCCAGTACTTC.

This chain joins TRBV18 and TRBJ2-2; TRBD2 is a possible D gene (6 bases). The V end was cut by 5 bases, the J end by 0 bases, with 16 bases between. CDR1 and CDR2 from the germline V gene are KGHSH and LQKENI. CDR3 size: 17 residues. This chain's CDR3 is CASSAGTLYANTGELFF. The DNA of the CDR3 is TGTGCCAGCTCAGCGGGGACCCTATACGCGAACACCGGGGAGCTGTTTTTT.

This clonotype came up a few times. The rearrangement uses TRBV7-2 and TRBJ2-2, with 7 bases aligning to TRBD2. CDR3 length: 15 residues. Germline loops: CDR1 SGHTA, CDR2 FQGNSA. The V and J ends lost 10 bases and 0 bases, in that order; junction bases with no gene match: 8. DNA of the CDR3: TGTGCCACACTAGAAAGCGGGACGAACACCGGGGAGCTGTTTTTT. It codes for CATLESGTNTGELFF.

The chain has TRBV4-3 and TRBJ1-1; D is unresolved. The CDR3 is made up of 14 amino acids. V shed 2 bases and J shed 0 bases, with 7 bases lying between them. Per the germline V gene, CDR1 is LGHNA and CDR2 is YSLEER. The CDR3 loop is CASSQPRLNTEAFF. In nucleotides, the CDR3 is TGCGCCAGCAGCCAACCTAGATTGAACACTGAAGCTTTCTTT.

V gene TRBV7-9 combines with J gene TRBJ2-1; no clear D gene. The CDR3 is made up of 11 amino acids. Trimming removed 3 bases from V and 13 bases from J, with 10 bases in between. Germline CDR1 is SEHNR and CDR2 is FQNEAQ (reference sequence). CDR3 protein: CASSFDRSQFF. The CDR3 nucleotides are TGTGCCAGCAGCTTCGACCGGTCTCAGTTCTTC. Looking up the rest from reference TRBV7-9 and TRBJ2-1 gives the full variable domain: DTGVSQNPRHKITKRGQNVTFRCDPISEHNRLYWYRQTLGQGPEFLTYFQNEAQLEKSRLLSDRFSAERPKGSFSTLEIQRTEQGDSAMYLCASSFDRSQFFGPGTRLTVL.

The gene calls are TRBV12-3 or TRBV12-4 and TRBJ2-5; 13 bases match TRBD2. This CDR3 contains 16 residues. V was pared by 5 bases and J by 1 base, with 4 bases of the junction left unmatched. The CDR3 sequence: CASSPRTSGGQETQYF. The DNA of the CDR3 is TGTGCCAGCAGTCCCAGGACTAGCGGGGGCCAAGAGACCCAGTACTTC.

The sample holds a few counts of this clonotype. The rearrangement joins TRBV7-3 to TRBJ2-3; D remains unclear. This CDR3 region has 13 residues. The ends were cut back, 5 bases at V and 6 bases at J, with 12 bases in the middle. The germline V gene encodes CDR1 SGHTA and CDR2 FQGTGA. The CDR3 nucleotides read TGTGCCAGCAGCCCCCCTGGCTCCGATACGCAGTATTTT. It translates to CASSPPGSDTQYF.

This clonotype was counted only a few times. This chain connects TRBV6-1 to TRBJ2-3; 9 nucleotides agree with TRBD1. Germline CDR1 and CDR2: MNHNS and SASEGT. The CDR3 consists of 16 residues. V lost 2 bases and J lost 2; bases outside the gene matches: 5. The CDR3 DNA reads TGTGCCAGCAGTGAATATGGACAGGGGAACACAGATACGCAGTATTTT. As protein: CASSEYGQGNTDTQYF.

V gene TRBV12-3 or TRBV12-4 combines with J gene TRBJ2-2; D is perhaps TRBD2 (5 bases). Trimming shortened V by 8 bases and J by 7 bases, and 8 bases separated the two germline ends. CDR3 size: 11 residues. CDR3 nucleotides: TGTGCCAGCCGTCGGGACGGGGAGCTGTTTTTT. Translated, it gives CASRRDGELFF.

This clonotype appeared many times. This chain connects TRBV7-3 to TRBJ2-1; 10 bases are shared with TRBD2. The CDR3 is 17 residues long. In germline, CDR1 is SGHTA, CDR2 FQGTGA. Trimming took 1 base from V and 3 from J; bases not matched to a gene: 6. The CDR3 DNA follows: TGTGCCAGCAGCTTAAGCCCCATAGCGGGGGGCTACAATGAGCAGTTCTTC. As protein: CASSLSPIAGGYNEQFF.

The rearrangement uses TRBV24-1 and TRBJ1-1, with D possibly being TRBD1 (6 bases). Germline V gene lookup returns CDR1 KGHDR and CDR2 SFDVKD. The CDR3 runs 12 residues. The V gene lost 2 bases and the J gene lost 11 bases, with 11 bases spanning the gap. The CDR3 DNA reads TGTGCCACCAGTGATTACGGGACAAGGGCTTTCTTT. It yields the protein CATSDYGTRAFF.

This chain connects TRBV4-3 to TRBJ1-2, with a weak D call TRBD1 (5 bases). V lost 0 bases and J 3 bases, leaving 14 bases between the germline ends. The V gene's germline CDR1 is LGHNA and CDR2 YSLEER. The CDR3 is made up of 16 amino acids. In DNA form, the CDR3 reads TGCGCCAGCAGCCAAGATATTTTGGGGGGGGACTATGGCTACACCTTC. Its translation is CASSQDILGGDYGYTF.

Only a few counts were recorded for this clonotype. V is TRBV20-1 and J is TRBJ2-1; a weak D match, TRBD2 (5 bases). The V gene's germline CDR1 is DFQATT and CDR2 SNEGSKA (reference sequence). V was shortened by 7 bases and J by 2 bases, with 15 bases between the two germline ends. The CDR3 is 14 residues long. The CDR3 protein is CSVRRVETYNEQFF. Here the CDR3 DNA reads TGCAGTGTCAGGCGGGTGGAGACCTACAATGAGCAGTTCTTC.

The J gene is TRBJ1-2, the V gene TRBV3-1, with a weak D call TRBD1 (5 bases). V was pared by 4 bases and J by 6 bases, with 12 bases between. The CDR3 contains 13 residues. Germline assignment: CDR1 LGHDT and CDR2 YNNKEL (reference sequence). The CDR3 sequence: CASSLGLGDGYTF. DNA of the CDR3: TGTGCCAGCAGCCTCGGGTTGGGGGATGGCTACACCTTC.